Here is one T cell receptor (beta chain) with its context. Its antigen is not known. Germline-derived CDR1 and CDR2 are SGDLS and YYNGEE. Trimming cost V 4 bases and J 6 bases; bases outside gene matches: 7. This CDR3 has 14 residues. This specimen belongs to a study of cytomegalovirus exposure and HLA in healthy donors. PCR involved 60 Vbeta and 13 Jbeta primers. Some clones are missing from TCRdb's copy, which holds only in-frame ones; the method was immunoSEQ multiplex PCR. Of about 130,000 clones in the sample, 80% were seen once. Findings of the study overall: Across donors, most TCRs were seen rarely, yet some public ones were widespread.

This chain uses TRBV9 with TRBJ1-5, with 7 bases matching TRBD1. This receptor was obtained from a woman aged 40-49 years in good health and CMV-seronegative. The sample taken for sequencing was PBMCs. CDR3 in amino acids: CASSLTDRAQPQHF. CDR3 bases: TGTGCCAGCAGCCTAACAGACAGGGCTCAGCCCCAGCATTTT.